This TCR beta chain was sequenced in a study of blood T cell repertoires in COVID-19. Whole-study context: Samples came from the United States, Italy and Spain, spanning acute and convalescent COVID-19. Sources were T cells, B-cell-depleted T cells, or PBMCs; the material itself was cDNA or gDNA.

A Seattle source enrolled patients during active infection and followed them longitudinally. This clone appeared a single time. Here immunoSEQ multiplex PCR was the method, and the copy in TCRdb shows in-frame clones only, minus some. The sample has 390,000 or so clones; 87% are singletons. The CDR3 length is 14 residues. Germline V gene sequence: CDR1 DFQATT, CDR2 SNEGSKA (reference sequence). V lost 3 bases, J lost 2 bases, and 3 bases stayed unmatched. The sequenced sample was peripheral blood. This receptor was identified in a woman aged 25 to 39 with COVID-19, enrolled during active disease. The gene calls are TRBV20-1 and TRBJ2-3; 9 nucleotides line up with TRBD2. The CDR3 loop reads CSASSSGATDTQYF. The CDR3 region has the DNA TGCAGTGCTAGTTCTAGCGGGGCCACAGATACGCAGTATTTT.